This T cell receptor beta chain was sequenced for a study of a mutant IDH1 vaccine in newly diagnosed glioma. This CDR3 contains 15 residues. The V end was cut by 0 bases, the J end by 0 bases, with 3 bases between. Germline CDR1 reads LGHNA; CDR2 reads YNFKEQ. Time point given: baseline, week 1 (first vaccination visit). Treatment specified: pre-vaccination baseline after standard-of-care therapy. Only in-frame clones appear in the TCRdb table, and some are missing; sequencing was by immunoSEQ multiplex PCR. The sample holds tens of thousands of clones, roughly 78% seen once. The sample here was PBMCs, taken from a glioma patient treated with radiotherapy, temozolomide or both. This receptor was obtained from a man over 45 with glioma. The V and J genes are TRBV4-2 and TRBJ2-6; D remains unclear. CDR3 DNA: TGTGCCAGCAGCCAAGATGTCTCTGGGGCCAACGTCCTGACTTTC. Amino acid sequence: CASSQDVSGANVLTF.